Here is one T cell receptor beta chain with its context. The antigen remains undetermined. Each donor supplied more than 2 ml of blood. Investigators pulled total RNA out of whole blood and did not sort T cells. This sample is drawn from a study of monozygotic twins with inflammatory bowel disease. General study points: Compared with healthy co-twins, IBD patients showed reduced TCRbeta repertoire diversity by inverse Simpson.

The CDR3 is 15 residues long. Germline V CDR1 and CDR2: DFQATT, SNEGSKA (reference sequence). Following a re-call of the 5' RACE reads, TCRdb has one entry per CDR3 protein and lacks DNA. This specimen shows approximately 420,000 distinct CDR3 sequences; the ten leading clones hold 2% to 3%. Sequenced: blood. The receptor's source is a human donor with ulcerative colitis or Crohn's disease, or a healthy co-twin of an affected twin (not recorded which). The chain carries TRBV20-1 and TRBJ1-2. This chain's CDR3 is CSARDLAGKNYGYTF.